This T cell receptor beta chain was observed in a study of cytomegalovirus exposure and HLA in healthy donors. V was clipped by 4 bases and J by 8 bases, with 26 bases between them. Germline CDR1 is SGHAT and CDR2 is FQNNGV. The CDR3 contains 17 residues. TCRdb keeps only in-frame clones here, not all; method: immunoSEQ multiplex PCR. This table holds over 150,000 clones, roughly 84% found once. J is TRBJ1-2 and V is TRBV11-2; a possible D gene is TRBD1 (5 bases). This sequence originates from a woman aged 18 to 35 in good health and CMV-seropositive. The sequenced sample consisted of PBMCs. CDR3 residues: CASSSLAGKGEVGGYTF. The CDR3 DNA sequence: TGTGCCAGCAGCTCACTAGCAGGGAAAGGTGAGGTTGGCGGCTACACCTTC. The variable domain in full, completed from reference TRBV11-2 and TRBJ1-2, reads EAGVAQSPRYKIIEKRQSVAFWCNPISGHATLYWYQQILGQGPKLLIQFQNNGVVDDSQLPKDRFSAERLKGVDSTLKIQPAKLEDSAVYLCASSSLAGKGEVGGYTFGSGTRLTVV.